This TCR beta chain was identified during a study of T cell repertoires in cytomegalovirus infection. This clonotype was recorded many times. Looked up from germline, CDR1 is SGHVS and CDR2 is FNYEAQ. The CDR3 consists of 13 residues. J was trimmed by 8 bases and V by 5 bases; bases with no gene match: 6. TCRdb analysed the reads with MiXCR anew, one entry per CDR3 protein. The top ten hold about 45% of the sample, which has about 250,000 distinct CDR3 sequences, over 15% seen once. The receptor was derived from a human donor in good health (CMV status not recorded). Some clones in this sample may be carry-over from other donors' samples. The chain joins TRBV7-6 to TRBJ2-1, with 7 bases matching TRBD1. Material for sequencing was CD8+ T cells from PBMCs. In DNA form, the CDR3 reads TGTGCCAGCAGCCCGGGACAGTACCATGAGCAGTTCTTC. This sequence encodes CASSPGQYHEQFF.